A selection of T cell receptor beta chains follows, all from one sample in a study of OX40 agonist ivuxolimab in advanced cancers. Using immunoSEQ multiplex PCR, the repertoire was profiled, and TCRdb retains in-frame clones only, with some absent. The repertoire holds under 90,000 clones, with around 83% as singletons. This sample comprised CD4+ or CD8+ T cells sorted from blood, obtained in a trial of the OX40 agonist ivuxolimab. These receptors were collected from an adult with an advanced solid tumor such as melanoma, head and neck, liver or kidney cancer. The CDR3 runs from the conserved cysteine through the conserved F or W.

CDR3 length,V gene,CDR3 protein
16,TRBV27,CASSRDRVVSNQPQHF
14,TRBV19,CASSGRGPGQPQHF
14,TRBV6-5,CASRPQGADVGYTF
15,TRBV28,CASLGGASGANVLTF
14,TRBV5-4,CASSVQGAPYGYTF
13,TRBV6-1,CASTEGLYSPLHF
13,TRBV6-5,CASSGGNTGELFF
15,TRBV7-9,CASSLAGDSNQPQHF
21,TRBV7-6,CASSLVGRGYSFRSGANVLTF
17,TRBV5-8,CASSLAGGSPAGYGYTF
17,TRBV7-8,CASSRYQALGGANVLTF
13,TRBV4-1,CASRGGFAYEQYF
15,TRBV19,CASSLSLAGTDTQYF
13,TRBV19,CASSIGEGQPQHF
13,TRBV11-2,CASSRTNLNGYTF
15,TRBV7-8,CASSSRTDSNYGYTF
15,TRBV6-1,CATHSGPLLSYEQYF
13,TRBV7-2,CASSPGSTDTQYF
15,TRBV6-6,CASSTSGAFSYEQYF
16,TRBV5-1,CASSLARQGANYGYTF
13,TRBV12-5,CASGTGEAGELFF
12,TRBV2,CASSKDTYEQYF
16,TRBV25-1,CASSGTGTGPYNEQFF
14,TRBV19,CASNRIPGANVLTF
14,TRBV11-3,CASSPVAGSNEQFF
16,TRBV28,CASSQTGGPLGYGYTF
15,TRBV15,CATSPRLAGGPEQFF
18,TRBV29-1,CSVEMSSGGFTNTGELFF
16,TRBV7-9,CASSLFPDSLGYGYTF
15,TRBV27,CASSLAASRNQPQHF
15,TRBV2,CASSPTPATNEKLFF
14,TRBV6-6,CASSPRVGDYGYTF
14,TRBV5-1,CASTLYALNTEAFF
14,TRBV21-1,CASSPGTGGWGYTF
14,TRBV5-1,CASSFGVANYGYTF
11,TRBV18,CASSLGQGGFF
15,TRBV27,CASTSGGSGANVLTF
16,TRBV2,CASRYTGFSSSYEQYF
16,TRBV4-2,CASSQGGTTISYEQYF
12,TRBV5-4,CASSSPGEAQYF
13,TRBV7-2,CASSRTPQETQYF
17,TRBV28,CASSPPYVGPSSYEQYF
14,TRBV18,CASSPSGQLYEQYF
18,TRBV2,CASSRLAGGQGGTDTQYF
15,TRBV7-8,CASSLVASAIYEQYF
14,TRBV10-1,CASSDFTGNSPLHF
16,TRBV7-6,CASSLVAGAGNQPQHF
23,TRBV2,CASSERPPRPRTSGGSHKNEQFF
12,TRBV7-8,CASSSGTYEQYF
14,TRBV9,CASSVVHSGTEAFF
16,TRBV4-1,CASSQERTRANEKLFF
12,TRBV5-1,CASSLVSNEQFF
17,TRBV4-2,CASSQGPSGGARDTQYF
19,TRBV11-3,CASSSGATGTSGGKETQYF
14,TRBV19,CASIPPGFGNTIYF
10,TRBV6-5,CASKRNEQFF
15,TRBV5-4,CASSPAFSGSYEQYF
12,TRBV29-1,CSVRQGAETQYF
13,TRBV6-5,CASSYSALYEQYF